One sample yielded the 14 T cell receptor beta chains listed below, sequenced in a study of blood T cell repertoires in COVID-19. Profiled with immunoSEQ multiplex PCR; TCRdb holds only in-frame clones, not every one. The sample records 150,000 to 200,000 clones, approximately 88% being singletons. Specimen: peripheral blood. The receptors shown here come from a woman aged 50 to 65 with acute or convalescent COVID-19.

The chain has TRBV30 and TRBJ2-2; D is perhaps TRBD1 (6 bases). CDR3 length: 11 amino acids. Deletions cut 5 bases from V and 7 bases from J, with 8 bases between. CDR1 GTSNPN and CDR2 SVGIG come from the germline V gene (reference sequence). Here the CDR3 reads CAWQQGGELFF. The CDR3 nucleotides read TGTGCCTGGCAACAGGGCGGGGAGCTGTTTTTT. The full variable domain, completed using reference TRBV30 and TRBJ2-2, is SQTIHQWPATLVQPVGSPLSLECTVEGTSNPNLYWYRQAAGRGLQLLFYSVGIGQISSEVPQNLSASRPQDRQFILSSKKLLLSDSGFYLCAWQQGGELFFGEGSRLTVL.

The sample holds one count of this clone. This chain joins TRBV19 and TRBJ2-7; possible D gene TRBD1, 6 bases. Trimming shortened V by 5 bases and J by 0 bases, and 14 bases separated the two germline ends. Germline CDR1 LNHDA, CDR2 SQIVND (reference sequence). The CDR3 runs to 15 residues. The CDR3 sequence is CASSPGHPASYEQYF. CDR3 nucleotides: TGTGCCAGTAGTCCGGGACACCCTGCCTCCTACGAGCAGTACTTC.

J is TRBJ1-4 and V is TRBV7-8; D is uncertain. The germline CDR1 and CDR2 sequences are SGHVS and FQNEAQ. The CDR3 sequence is 15 residues long. V dropped 4 bases and J dropped 2 bases, with 11 bases sitting between them. The CDR3 here is CASSSRGHTNEKLFF. The CDR3, as DNA: TGTGCCAGCAGCTCTCGCGGCCACACTAATGAAAAACTGTTTTTT. The whole variable domain, remainder taken from reference TRBV7-8 and TRBJ1-4, is GAGVSQSPRYKVAKRGQDVALRCDPISGHVSLFWYQQALGQGPEFLTYFQNEAQLDKSGLPSDRFFAERPEGSVSTLKIQRTQQEDSAVYLCASSSRGHTNEKLFFGSGTQLSVL.

To note about this clone: A read error may account for a junction end that differs from germline. The chain combines TRBV18 with TRBJ2-1; D gene uncertain. The CDR3 has 12 residues. Per germline, CDR1 KGHSH and CDR2 LQKENI. DNA for the CDR3: TGTGCCAGCTCCCCACCTTCGGGTAGGCAGTTCTTC. Translating it yields CASSPPSGRQFF. The full variable domain, in which reference TRBV18 and TRBJ2-1 provide the parts outside the CDR3, is NAGVMQNPRHLVRRRGQEARLRCSPMKGHSHVYWYRQLPEEGLKFMVYLQKENIIDESGMPKERFSAEFPKEGPSILRIQQVVRGDSAAYFCASSPPSGRQFFGPGTRLTVL.

The chain has TRBV6-5 and TRBJ1-6; 7 bases agree with TRBD1. V lost 6 bases and J lost 11; bases outside the gene matches: 10. CDR3 length equals 14 residues. Germline CDR1 and CDR2: MNHEY and SVGAGI. The CDR3 nucleotides are TGTGCCAGCAGAAAATTCAACAGGGGCGCACCCCTCCACTTT. The encoded protein is CASRKFNRGAPLHF.

V gene TRBV5-1 combines with J gene TRBJ2-7; 7 nucleotides agree with TRBD1. There are 13 residues in the CDR3. The V gene's germline CDR1 is SGHRS and CDR2 YFSETQ. Unmatched junction bases numbered 3, after V lost 4 bases and J lost 2 bases. CDR3 in DNA: TGCGCCAGCAGCCGGACAGGCGCCTACGAGCAGTACTTC. Protein: CASSRTGAYEQYF.

This chain uses TRBV29-1 with TRBJ1-3; D not resolved. This CDR3 is built from 13 residues. Between the trimmed V and J ends, which lost 3 bases and 0 bases, there was a span of 6 bases. Germline-derived CDR1 and CDR2 are SQVTM and ANQGSEA. The CDR3 spells CSVDTSSGNTIYF. The CDR3 region has the DNA TGCAGCGTTGACACGAGCTCTGGAAACACCATATATTTT.

The rearrangement uses TRBV7-9 and TRBJ2-7, with 11 bases aligning to TRBD1. J was trimmed by 3 bases and V by 3 bases; bases with no gene match: 1. This CDR3 has 14 residues. Germline CDR1 SEHNR, CDR2 FQNEAQ (reference sequence). Here the CDR3 reads CASSFGTGGYEQYF. CDR3 bases: TGTGCCAGCAGCTTCGGGACAGGGGGCTACGAGCAGTACTTC. The complete variable domain, with remaining parts taken from reference TRBV7-9 and TRBJ2-7, reads DTGVSQNPRHKITKRGQNVTFRCDPISEHNRLYWYRQTLGQGPEFLTYFQNEAQLEKSRLLSDRFSAERPKGSFSTLEIQRTEQGDSAMYLCASSFGTGGYEQYFGPGTRLTVT.

V gene TRBV27 combines with J gene TRBJ2-3, with D possibly being TRBD2 (6 bases). In germline, CDR1 is MNHEY, CDR2 SMNVEV (reference sequence). The CDR3 spans 13 residues. Trimming cost V 3 bases and J 9 bases, with 13 bases left between them. CDR3 sequence: CASSLSRERTQYF. The CDR3 region has the DNA TGTGCCAGCAGTTTGAGTCGGGAGAGGACGCAGTATTTT.

The gene calls are TRBV29-1 and TRBJ1-2, with TRBD1 as a possible D gene (5 bases). CDR1 SQVTM and CDR2 ANQGSEA come from the germline V gene. Between the trimmed V and J ends, which lost 0 bases and 8 bases, there was a span of 25 bases. CDR3 size: 17 residues. The CDR3 sequence is CSVEDPVAGRHRGGYTF. CDR3 in DNA: TGCAGCGTTGAAGATCCAGTCGCAGGGCGCCACCGGGGGGGCTACACCTTC.

The CDR3 coding sequence is TGTGCTAGTGGTTTGATAGGTAGCGGGCCATACAATGAGCAGTTCTTC. Translation: CASGLIGSGPYNEQFF. The J gene is TRBJ2-1, the V gene TRBV12-5, with 7 bases identical to TRBD2. The CDR3 extends over 16 amino acids. With V trimmed by 2 bases and J by 4 bases, 8 bases remained unmatched. Germline V gene data show CDR1 as LGHNT and CDR2 as FRNRAP.

V usage is TRBV3-1 (or the pseudogene TRBV3-2) and J usage is TRBJ1-2; a weak D match, TRBD1 (6 bases). The V end lost 6 bases, the J end lost 6 bases, and 14 bases lay between the germline ends. CDR3 length: 13 residues. The V gene's germline CDR1 is LGHDT and CDR2 YNNKEL (reference sequence). The CDR3 protein is CASSPGDNDGYTF. CDR3 in DNA: TGTGCCAGCAGTCCAGGGGATAATGATGGCTACACCTTC.

This clone was recorded once. V and J are TRBV13 and TRBJ1-1; D is uncertain. Germline loops: CDR1 PRHDT, CDR2 FYEKMQ (reference sequence). V lost 1 base to trimming and J lost 0 bases, with 9 bases between them. This CDR3 has 15 amino acids. CDR3 DNA sequence: TGTGCCAGCAGCTTAGTTCGGGTTATGAACACTGAAGCTTTCTTT. This gives the protein CASSLVRVMNTEAFF. Drawing the rest from reference TRBV13 and TRBJ1-1, the complete variable domain is AAGVIQSPRHLIKEKRETATLKCYPIPRHDTVYWYQQGPGQDPQFLISFYEKMQSDKGSIPDRFSAQQFSDYHSELNMSSLELGDSALYFCASSLVRVMNTEAFFGQGTRLTVV.

The chain has TRBV7-9 and TRBJ2-2; 9 nucleotides align to TRBD2. The V gene end was trimmed by 5 bases and the J gene end by 5 bases; junction bases not matched to a gene: 9. The CDR3 is 16 residues long. Germline lookup yields CDR1 SEHNR and CDR2 FQNEAQ (reference sequence). CDR3 region: CASSPRLAEDTGELFF. The CDR3 nucleotides are TGTGCCAGCAGCCCCCGACTAGCGGAGGATACCGGGGAGCTGTTTTTT.